This is a list of T cell receptor beta chains from one sample in a study of blood T cell repertoires in COVID-19. Profiled with immunoSEQ multiplex PCR; TCRdb holds only in-frame clones, not every one. The sample includes approximately 240,000 clones, more than 65% of them seen just once. The sample consisted of peripheral blood. The receptor source for this set is a woman between 40 and 50 years old with active or convalescent COVID-19. Both conserved end residues are part of each CDR3. The D gene is left open where the match is weak. Expanded clones are given a class, and other clones once, few, many or no size at all.

clone_size j_call d_call v_call cdr3_nt cdr3_aa
- TRBJ1-1 - TRBV5-4 TGTGCCAGCAGCCAAGGAGGGACTGAAGCTTTCTTT CASSQGGTEAFF
- TRBJ1-2 - TRBV12-5 TGTGCTAGTGGTTCGTCGGGTAGGCATGGCTACACCTTC CASGSSGRHGYTF
- TRBJ2-5 - TRBV27 TGTGCCAGCAGTGTATTAGGGAGAGAAGAGACCCAGTACTTC CASSVLGREETQYF
once TRBJ1-6 - TRBV12-3/TRBV12-4 TGTGCCAGCAGTTTTGACTTTTACACCCTCCACTTT CASSFDFYTLHF
- TRBJ2-5 TRBD1 TRBV6-5 TGTGCCAGCACCCTCGGGACAGGGCGACAAGAGACCCAGTACTTC CASTLGTGRQETQYF
- TRBJ1-4 TRBD1 TRBV6-5 TGTGCCAGCACGACAGGGGATGAAAAACTGTTTTTT CASTTGDEKLFF
- TRBJ1-2 - TRBV5-6 TGTGCCAGCAGCTTGTTTGGGGCCTATGGCTACACCTTC CASSLFGAYGYTF
few TRBJ1-3 - TRBV6-1 TGTGCCAGCAGTGAACTGAGCTCTGGAAACACCATATATTTT CASSELSSGNTIYF
- TRBJ1-6 - TRBV9 TGTGCCAGCAGCCATGAATGGGGGCGGATAGGGACACCCCTCCACTTT CASSHEWGRIGTPLHF
once TRBJ2-1 - TRBV11-3 TGTGCCAGCAGCAGAGGGGGAGATGAGCAGTTCTTC CASSRGGDEQFF
- TRBJ1-4 - TRBV28 TGTGCCAGCAGCCACGTGGAGCAGGGTGGAACTAATGAAAAACTGTTTTTT CASSHVEQGGTNEKLFF
once TRBJ2-7 - TRBV18 TGTGCCAGCTCATCCGGGACACCCTACGAGCAGTACTTC CASSSGTPYEQYF
- TRBJ1-1 TRBD1 TRBV5-4 TGTGCCAGCATAGGGGGCGGGAACACTGAAGCTTTCTTT CASIGGGNTEAFF
few TRBJ1-5 - TRBV9 TGTGCCAGCAGCGTCGGGGGAGACAATCAGCCCCAGCATTTT CASSVGGDNQPQHF
- TRBJ1-1 - TRBV4-1 TGCGCCAGCAGCCAAGCAGGGGCGCCCGGGTATACTGAAGCTTTCTTT CASSQAGAPGYTEAFF
- TRBJ1-6 - TRBV6-6 TGTGCCAGCAGTTACCCTTCCTCTTATAATTCACCCCTCCACTTT CASSYPSSYNSPLHF
- TRBJ1-1 - TRBV9 TGTGCCAGCAAGGGTGGACAGGAAGCTTTCTTT CASKGGQEAFF
- TRBJ2-7 - TRBV5-5 TGTGCCAGCAGCTTACTTAGCGGAAGCTCCTACGAGCAGTACTTC CASSLLSGSSYEQYF